These T cell receptor beta chains were read from a single sample in a study of identical twins. MiXCR, applied by TCRdb to the 5' RACE reads, yields one record per CDR3 protein. This table has 450,000 to 650,000 distinct CDR3 sequences, 9% to 10% appearing once. The sample was also reused in another study, on yellow fever vaccine responses in identical twins.

The sequencing input was PBMCs. The receptors were sampled from a young woman in good health. Both conserved end residues are part of each CDR3. The D gene is left open where the match is weak.

D gene	V gene	J gene	CDR3 protein
-	TRBV20-1	TRBJ1-2	CSATSPDGYTF
-	TRBV4-3	TRBJ2-1	CASSRGIERSYNEQFF
-	TRBV5-1	TRBJ2-7	CASSLDPGRVSSYEQYF
-	TRBV7-9	TRBJ1-6	CASSLPKQPLHF
-	TRBV7-3	TRBJ1-1	CASSLSPGLRSEAFF
-	TRBV4-3	TRBJ1-1	CASSQDTGLNTEAFF
-	TRBV10-3	TRBJ2-3	CAISEMDSGSTDTQYF
-	TRBV6-5	TRBJ2-2	CASSYLSKSQDRTGELFF
-	TRBV12-3/TRBV12-4	TRBJ1-5	CASSTANQPQHF
TRBD2	TRBV7-6	TRBJ2-7	CASSLGTSGRAEQYF
-	TRBV7-8	TRBJ2-3	CASSLGWGSSTDTQYF
-	TRBV10-3	TRBJ2-7	CATLQGWEYEQYF
-	TRBV3-1	TRBJ2-7	CASSQERRPPSGEQYF
-	TRBV10-3	TRBJ2-5	CAISGSGMETQYF
TRBD2	TRBV7-8	TRBJ2-1	CASSSGLAGGWNEQFF
TRBD2	TRBV27	TRBJ2-7	CASLTHGLAGAYEQYF
-	TRBV27	TRBJ2-3	CASSFSSTDTQYF
-	TRBV29-1	TRBJ1-1	CSVGVERRGAFF
-	TRBV28	TRBJ2-7	CASSFWGSGTYEQYF
TRBD2	TRBV10-3	TRBJ2-1	CAISETTGLAGMYNEQFF
-	TRBV7-2	TRBJ1-4	CASSPSGRNEKLFF
TRBD1	TRBV7-9	TRBJ2-7	CASSLLADREYEQYF
TRBD1	TRBV20-1	TRBJ2-2	CSAREWGQGARDTGELFF
TRBD2	TRBV20-1	TRBJ2-7	CSALTSSSYEQYF
-	TRBV3-1	TRBJ2-3	CASSRVDGTDTQYF
TRBD1	TRBV2	TRBJ2-1	CASSVQGAWNEQFF
TRBD1	TRBV20-1	TRBJ2-7	CSARDRDRDYEQYF
-	TRBV20-1	TRBJ2-3	CSVLSTQYF
-	TRBV4-2	TRBJ1-3	CASSQLSLTAGNTIYF
TRBD1	TRBV25-1	TRBJ2-2	CASSGTGVTGELFF
TRBD1	TRBV12-3/TRBV12-4	TRBJ1-4	CASSLGQGAGEKLFF
TRBD2	TRBV2	TRBJ2-1	CAREGASGRNEQFF
-	TRBV6-1	TRBJ1-1	CASSEHTEAFF
-	TRBV3-1	TRBJ1-1	CASSQPGSDTEAFF
-	TRBV28	TRBJ1-5	CASRLYGDRLYF
TRBD2	TRBV9	TRBJ2-1	CASSVGPRGAYNEQFF
TRBD1	TRBV20-1	TRBJ2-1	CSATSGQGRIPNEQFF
-	TRBV5-8	TRBJ2-4	CASSLGSGRGSQNIQYF
-	TRBV5-6	TRBJ2-7	CASSLRGLRTYEQYF
-	TRBV6-2/TRBV6-3	TRBJ2-7	CASTQTWYEQYF
TRBD2	TRBV3-1	TRBJ2-1	CASSRLAGGFEQFF
TRBD2	TRBV6-5	TRBJ2-1	CASSYQTSGANEQFF
TRBD2	TRBV6-1	TRBJ2-1	CASTPQRGVYNEQFF
-	TRBV27	TRBJ1-1	CASSFSGALTEAFF
-	TRBV11-2	TRBJ2-3	CASSLGRQGTDTQYF